A single sample gave rise to the 10 T cell receptor beta chains below, sequenced in a study of shared T cell receptors in the human thymus. The table came from immunoSEQ multiplex PCR; TCRdb's copy has only in-frame clones and leaves some out. The data contain some 700,000 clones, approximately 83% of them seen just once; the ten biggest clones take up roughly 0.01%. In addition, the sample was reused for a study of human thymus T cells.

Material: thymocytes. These TCRs come from a girl less than two years old with a congenital heart defect.

The sample holds one count of this clone. This chain links TRBV19 with TRBJ1-1; the D is unclear. Per germline, CDR1 LNHDA and CDR2 SQIVND (reference sequence). Trimming took 5 bases from V and 4 from J, leaving 5 bases between them. The CDR3 totals 11 residues. CDR3 residues: CASSLFTEAFF. In DNA, the CDR3 is TGTGCCAGTAGTTTATTCACTGAAGCTTTCTTT.

The CDR3 here is CASSSARVRMNTEAFF. The DNA for the CDR3 is TGTGCCAGCAGCTCGGCCAGGGTGCGGATGAACACTGAAGCTTTCTTT. This chain joins TRBV7-9 and TRBJ1-1, with D possibly matching TRBD1 (5 bases). V lost 4 bases, J lost 0 bases, and 15 bases lay in between. The CDR3 has 16 residues. CDR1 and CDR2 from the germline V gene are SEHNR and FQNEAQ (reference sequence).

The genes are TRBV15 and TRBJ2-3, with TRBD1 matching 7 bases. Germline V gene data show CDR1 as LNHNV and CDR2 as YYDKDF (reference sequence). V trimming: 5 bases; J trimming: 0 bases; junction bases outside the gene matches: 8. The CDR3 extends over 16 amino acids. CDR3: CATSGDSLSSTDTQYF. CDR3 bases: TGTGCCACCAGCGGGGACAGTTTGTCTAGCACAGATACGCAGTATTTT.

On this clone: Germline and junction disagree at one end, which may indicate a read error. The same CDR3 also results from other DNA sequences found in this sample. CDR3 sequence: CASRTGSNQPQHF. The CDR3 DNA follows: TGTGCCAGTCGGACAGGTAGCAATCAGCCCCAACATTTT. The chain joins TRBV28 to TRBJ1-5, with 7 bases lining up with TRBD1. The CDR3 totals 13 residues. The V gene's germline CDR1 is MDHEN and CDR2 SYDVKM.

This chain connects TRBV11-2 to TRBJ2-3; 9 positions agree with TRBD1. Trimming cost V 1 base and J 10 bases; bases outside gene matches: 3. Germline V gene lookup returns CDR1 SGHAT and CDR2 FQNNGV. This CDR3 is built from 13 residues. The chain's CDR3 is CASSLVTGGSQYF. CDR3 sequence (DNA): TGTGCCAGCAGCTTAGTAACAGGGGGCTCGCAGTATTTT.

J is TRBJ2-7 and V is TRBV27, with TRBD1 matching 9 bases. V shed 7 bases, J shed 2 bases, and the junction held 18 bases outside the gene matches. The germline gives CDR1 MNHEY, CDR2 SMNVEV (reference sequence). This CDR3 is 18 amino acids long. DNA for the CDR3: TGTGCCAGCACCCCTTTGGGGAGGGGACAGGGTCCCCCCTACGAGCAGTACTTC. This encodes CASTPLGRGQGPPYEQYF.

This sequence joins TRBV5-1 and TRBJ1-6; 7 positions match TRBD1. CDR3 size: 13 residues. The V gene end was trimmed by 4 bases and the J gene end by 10 bases; junction bases not matched to a gene: 5. The germline V gene encodes CDR1 SGHRS and CDR2 YFSETQ. The DNA of the CDR3 is TGCGCCAGCAGCCGGGACAGAAACTCACCCCTCCACTTT. Translation: CASSRDRNSPLHF.

The CDR3 DNA is TGTGCCAGCAGCTTCTTTAGCGGGAGATCCTACAATGAGCAGTTCTTC. It specifies CASSFFSGRSYNEQFF. This chain uses TRBV5-6 with TRBJ2-1; 9 positions match TRBD2. CDR3 length: 16 amino acids. The J segment lost 1 base and the V segment lost 2 bases, leaving 4 bases of the junction unmatched. Germline CDR1 and CDR2: SGHDT and YYEEEE.

This chain uses TRBV6-6 with TRBJ1-1, with 7 bases matching TRBD1. The germline CDR1 and CDR2 sequences are MNHNY and SVGAGI (reference sequence). V trimming: 4 bases; J trimming: 6 bases; junction bases outside the gene matches: 14. The CDR3 contains 16 residues. This CDR3 is CASSSYRGGLRAEAFF. For the CDR3, the DNA is TGTGCCAGCAGTTCCTACAGGGGCGGTCTGAGGGCTGAAGCTTTCTTT.

The J gene is TRBJ1-5, the V gene TRBV5-5; perhaps TRBD1 as D (5 bases). Deletions cut 4 bases from V and 2 bases from J, with 19 bases between. CDR1 SGHKS and CDR2 YYEKEE come from the germline V gene (reference sequence). The length of the CDR3 is 17 residues. The CDR3 loop is CASSTSGTSGGNQPQHF. The CDR3, as DNA: TGTGCCAGCAGCACCTCCGGGACCAGCGGGGGCAATCAGCCCCAGCATTTT.